This record covers a single TCR beta chain. Its antigen is still unknown. Base qualities are not recorded, but no much larger clone differs from it by a single base. The sample's treatment or condition, from its label and the paper: 15 to 20 received Ad26.COV2.S at low or high dose, single or two shots; about 5 received placebo; per-sample allocation not given. Repertoires of vaccine and placebo recipients were sequenced from samples collected on day 63 after the first injection. In Cohort 1b, some 25 adults aged 18-55 years were enrolled at a single site in Boston, USA, between 29 July and 7 August 2020. As a vaccine, Ad26.COV2.S was a replication-incompetent adenovirus type 26 vector that expressed a prefusion-stabilized SARS-CoV-2 spike protein derived from the original Wuhan strain. The immunoSEQ Assay was used to sequence TCRbeta CDR3 regions. After extraction, genomic DNA underwent amplification by bias-controlled multiplex PCR, followed by high-throughput sequencing. Per the authors' processing: To quantify the absolute abundance of every unique TCRbeta CDR3 region, sequences were collapsed and filtered. T cell fraction was estimated by normalization of TCRbeta template counts to usable DNA, with usable DNA being measured through amplification of reference genes present in all nucleated cells. Repertoire TCRs were annotated as SARS-CoV-2-specific by exact matching of V gene, CDR3 amino acid sequence and J gene to a known reactive TCR set. The reference SARS-CoV-2 TCR set was obtained from MIRA and was filtered for enrichment in COVID-19-positive ImmuneCODE repertoires, whereby public or cross-reactive TCRs were removed. Using the MIRA antigens, annotated TCRs were further analysed by specific ORF or by position within an ORF. Breadth was defined as annotated unique rearrangements over total unique productive rearrangements; depth was the summed frequency of those rearrangements. TCR breadth was compared between groups using two-sided Wilcoxon rank-sum tests. What TCRdb holds here is the immuneACCESS table cut down to in-frame rearrangements. Part of the clones is not present; checked against another copy, under half of the missing clones reflect an unresolved V gene, and the others are unexplained. V and J calls and clone size are given by that table; D and trimming were obtained from the DNA. Recorded for this sample are 250,000 to 300,000 clones; 70% to 90% of them occurred a single time. In total, the top ten clones hold less than 3.5% of the sample.

This sample was taken from a study of Ad26.COV2.S vaccination and SARS-CoV-2 variants (dated by TCRdb to 2020 to 2022). Some background on the complete study: Vaccine-arm donors were drawn from COV1001, a multicentre, randomized, double-blind, placebo-controlled phase I-IIa trial of Ad26.COV2.S in healthy adults. The TCR-sequenced set comprised approximately 32 samples: around 20 Ad26.COV2.S vaccine recipients, 5 placebo recipients and 8 SARS-CoV-2 convalescent individuals. Blinding of investigators to trial group allocation was maintained during experiments and outcome assessment. TCRbeta repertoire sequencing served as the tool for gauging how specific and how broad the SARS-CoV-2-reactive T cell receptors were following Ad26.COV2.S vaccination. Dosing of Ad26.COV2.S was intramuscular, at either 5x10^10 or 1x10^11 viral particles, delivered as one shot or as two shots spaced 56 days apart. Trial participants were randomized into five groups of five: low-dose or high-dose Ad26.COV2.S given once or twice, or placebo on both occasions. Broader findings and caveats from the paper: Higher spike-specific TCR breadth was observed in Ad26.COV2.S recipients than in placebo recipients (P = 0.0014). According to the authors, total T cell responses may have been underestimated by the TCR breadth and depth analyses. The study lacked the statistical power to compare responses across vaccine doses or regimens. Non-spike TCR breadth was comparable between vaccine and placebo recipients, consistent with the vaccine containing only spike. Substantial breadth of spike-specific CD8+ and CD4+ T cell responses was reported after vaccination.

For CDR1 and CDR2, the germline V gene (reference sequence) lists GTSNPN and SVGIG. The trim is 3 bases for V and 3 bases for J, with a gap of 1 base between the germline ends. From its cysteine to its phenylalanine, the CDR3 spans 10 amino acids. Just CDR3 DNA is preserved here, 30 bases in frame from base 1. The sequence is built from TRBV30 and TRBJ2-3, with no reliable assignment of the D segment. The sample here was peripheral blood, taken in a trial of Ad26.COV2.S vaccine versus placebo. This sequence originates from a person between 18 and 65 years old who received the Ad26.COV2.S COVID-19 vaccine or a placebo. CDR3 reads: CAWRTDTQYF. The nucleotide sequence reads TGTGCCTGGAGGACAGATACGCAGTATTTT.